This TCR beta chain was obtained from a study of T cells in women clearing cervical HPV infection. Details on this clone: The missing CDR3 end, 3 residues past where the read stops, is filled in from the germline J gene.

Sequenced by immunoSEQ multiplex PCR; TCRdb stores in-frame clones only, minus some. The sample spans tens of thousands of clones; the ten largest clones claim under 4%. With V trimmed by 0 bases and J by 4 bases, 0 bases remained unmatched. The germline CDR1 and CDR2 sequences are SGHRS and YFSETQ. CDR3 length: 13 amino acids. Prevalent HPV16 infections were excluded; only incident single HPV16 infections included. The chain uses TRBV5-1 and TRBJ1-2; TRBD1 matches 7 bases. Sequencing was carried out using blood buffy coat. This sequence originates from a woman between 18 and 70 years old with a cervical HPV16 infection that either progressed to CIN3+ or cleared (not recorded which). The CDR3 loop reads CASSLDRGYGYTF. CDR3 bases read: TGCGCCAGCAGCTTGGACAGGGGCTATGGC.